The 29 T cell receptor beta chains below come from one sample, sequenced in a study of vaccination effects on CD4 cells after COVID-19. The antigens these receptors bind are not known. Expansion of antigen-specific CD4+ T cells with viral peptide pools was carried out by the ViraFEST assay before sequencing. Culture lasted roughly 9 days before CD4+ T cell isolation. Nobody among the vaccine recipients had prior SARS-CoV-2 infection (nucleocapsid antibodies were negative). Assay: immunoSEQ multiplex PCR; the TCRdb copy retains only in-frame clones and omits some. The table records under 75,000 clones, about four fifths of them present only once. Sample: CD4+ T cells from PBMCs cultured with SARS-CoV-2 spike peptides, taken before COVID-19 vaccination. The receptors originated from a human donor who received a COVID-19 vaccine.

This clone was picked up one time. The chain employs TRBV11-2 and TRBJ2-1; TRBD1 matches at 7 bases. Germline V lookup: CDR1 SGHAT, CDR2 FQNNGV. CDR3 length: 14 residues. V trimming: 8 bases; J trimming: 5 bases; junction bases outside the gene matches: 9. CDR3 DNA sequence: TGTGCCAGCCTTGACAGGGTGAGAAACAATGAGCAGTTCTTC. Translation: CASLDRVRNNEQFF.

The chain has TRBV6-6 and TRBJ1-2; D not certain. This CDR3 is 15 amino acids long. With 5 bases removed from V and 1 base from J, the gap between germline ends came to 14 bases. Germline V gives CDR1 MNHNY, CDR2 SVGAGI (reference sequence). The CDR3: CASSRVPQLNYGYTF. The DNA for the CDR3 is TGTGCCAGCAGTCGGGTGCCACAGCTTAACTATGGCTACACCTTC.

This rearrangement joins TRBV18 to TRBJ2-1; 10 positions agree with TRBD1. CDR1 is KGHSH, CDR2 LQKENI, per germline. J lost 9 bases, V lost 3 bases, and 5 bases had no gene match. The CDR3 extends over 14 amino acids. The CDR3 coding sequence is TGTGCCAGCTCACCGGGACAGGGGAACTTTGAGCAGTTCTTC. It codes for CASSPGQGNFEQFF.

The chain links TRBV6-2 or TRBV6-3 to TRBJ1-5; D may be TRBD1 (6 bases). This CDR3 is 15 amino acids long. V lost 4 bases and J 0 bases, leaving 10 bases between the germline ends. Germline V gene sequence: CDR1 MNHEY, CDR2 SVGEGT. The CDR3 DNA is TGTGCCAGCAGTTCACCGGGACATAGCAATCAGCCCCAGCATTTT. This encodes CASSSPGHSNQPQHF.

The rearrangement joins TRBV10-1 to TRBJ2-3, with D perhaps matching TRBD1 or TRBD2 (5 bases each). V lost 0 bases to trimming and J lost 1 base, with 11 bases between them. The CDR3 runs to 16 residues. Germline V CDR1 and CDR2: WNHNN, SYGVQD (reference sequence). Here the CDR3 DNA reads TGCGCCAGCAGTGAGTCTCTGGGACGGGGCACAGATACGCAGTATTTT. Translated, it gives CASSESLGRGTDTQYF.

The J gene is TRBJ2-4, the V gene TRBV28, with D perhaps assigned TRBD1 or TRBD2 (7 bases each). Germline V gene lookup returns CDR1 MDHEN and CDR2 SYDVKM. The CDR3 consists of 16 residues. The V end lost 5 bases, the J end lost 6 bases, and 20 bases lay between the germline ends. The CDR3, as DNA: TGTGCCAGCAGTCCCGCCAGGGGGGGTCCGAGAAACATTCAGTACTTC. This translates into CASSPARGGPRNIQYF.

This chain uses TRBV30 with TRBJ2-2; 7 bases line up with TRBD1. Germline V gene sequence: CDR1 GTSNPN, CDR2 SVGIG (reference sequence). The CDR3 loop spans 13 amino acids. V was clipped by 5 bases and J by 3 bases; unmatched bases: 3. In DNA, the CDR3 is TGTGCCTGGCGGGGACAGCACACCGGGGAGCTGTTTTTT. Its translation: CAWRGQHTGELFF.

The rearrangement uses TRBV19 and TRBJ2-3, with 14 bases identical to TRBD2. The CDR3 spans 16 residues. Germline CDR1 LNHDA, CDR2 SQIVND (reference sequence). V lost 6 bases to trimming and J lost 2 bases; unmatched junction nucleotides: 4. The CDR3 is CASSRTSGGPTDTQYF. The DNA of the CDR3 is TGTGCCAGTAGCCGGACTAGCGGGGGGCCCACAGATACGCAGTATTTT.

The chain employs TRBV20-1 and TRBJ2-5; TRBD1 or TRBD2 may be the D gene (5 bases each). This CDR3 is 11 amino acids long. V was pared by 1 base and J by 5 bases, with 5 bases between. Germline assignment: CDR1 DFQATT and CDR2 SNEGSKA (reference sequence). The CDR3 sequence is CSARGGETQYF. Written as DNA, the CDR3 is TGCAGTGCTAGAGGGGGGGAGACCCAGTACTTC.

The rearrangement links TRBV18 to TRBJ1-1; D is undetermined. The V gene's germline CDR1 is KGHSH and CDR2 LQKENI. Trimming removed 1 base from V and 3 bases from J, with 27 bases in between. This CDR3 contains 20 residues. The CDR3 region has the DNA TGTGCCAGCTCACCACGCCTGCTTTCCCAGTTCCCCTCCGGAGACACTGAAGCTTTCTTT. Protein product: CASSPRLLSQFPSGDTEAFF.

The rearrangement joins TRBV7-3 to TRBJ2-1; 7 bases fit TRBD1. This CDR3 is built from 13 residues. J was trimmed by 7 bases and V by 5 bases; bases with no gene match: 5. The germline gives CDR1 SGHTA, CDR2 FQGTGA. The CDR3 coding sequence is TGTGCCAGCAGCCGACAGGGTGGGAATGAGCAGTTCTTC. This codes for CASSRQGGNEQFF. Looking up the rest from reference TRBV7-3 and TRBJ2-1 gives the full variable domain: GAGVSQTPSNKVTEKGKYVELRCDPISGHTALYWYRQSLGQGPEFLIYFQGTGAADDSGLPNDRFFAVRPEGSVSTLKIQRTERGDSAVYLCASSRQGGNEQFFGPGTRLTVL.

This clone came up once. The chain carries TRBV6-2 or TRBV6-3 and TRBJ2-5; TRBD1 agrees at 9 bases. The V segment lost 4 bases and the J segment 6 bases; nucleotides outside the gene matches: 9. Germline V gene data show CDR1 as MNHEY and CDR2 as SVGEGT. CDR3 length equals 15 residues. The CDR3 region is CASSSSGTGIKTQYF. DNA of the CDR3: TGTGCCAGCAGTTCCTCTGGGACAGGGATAAAGACCCAGTACTTC.

The rearrangement links TRBV7-2 to TRBJ1-1, with 8 bases identical to TRBD1. Trimming cost V 6 bases and J 3 bases; bases outside gene matches: 6. The V gene's germline CDR1 is SGHTA and CDR2 FQGNSA. The CDR3 spans 14 residues. The CDR3: CASSRNRGDTEAFF. The CDR3 DNA reads TGTGCCAGCAGTCGAAACAGGGGGGACACTGAAGCTTTCTTT.

J is TRBJ2-3 and V is TRBV3-1 (or the pseudogene TRBV3-2); TRBD1 matches at 11 bases. CDR1 is LGHDT and CDR2 is YNNKEL in the germline V gene (reference sequence). The CDR3 runs 15 residues. V dropped 6 bases and J dropped 8; count of bases not matched to a gene: 10. The CDR3 DNA is TGTGCCAGCAGACCAGTCGGGACAGGGGGTTCTACGCAGTATTTT. This gives the protein CASRPVGTGGSTQYF.

The rearrangement links TRBV24-1 to TRBJ2-3; no reliable D call. V was pared by 4 bases and J by 0 bases, with 4 bases between. The CDR3 runs 13 residues. Germline V gene sequence: CDR1 KGHDR, CDR2 SFDVKD. The CDR3, as DNA: TGTGCCACCAGTGAGCCCAGCACAGATACGCAGTATTTT. This gives the protein CATSEPSTDTQYF.

The rearrangement links TRBV3-1 (or the pseudogene TRBV3-2) to TRBJ2-5; 13 nucleotides align to TRBD2. The V gene's germline CDR1 is LGHDT and CDR2 YNNKEL (reference sequence). The CDR3 totals 15 residues. Trimming cost V 4 bases and J 5 bases; bases outside gene matches: 4. The CDR3 reads CASSRTSGGAETQYF. CDR3 DNA: TGTGCCAGCAGCCGAACTAGCGGGGGGGCTGAGACCCAGTACTTC.

The rearrangement links TRBV28 to TRBJ1-1, with D perhaps matching TRBD1 (5 bases). The CDR3 has 12 residues. Germline loops: CDR1 MDHEN, CDR2 SYDVKM. V lost 7 bases and J 3 bases, leaving 9 bases between the germline ends. CDR3 nucleotide sequence: TGTGCCAGCAAGGGGTTGTACACTGAAGCTTTCTTT. Protein product: CASKGLYTEAFF.

The V and J genes are TRBV24-1 and TRBJ1-1; no definite D call. Trimming shortened V by 1 base and J by 1 base, and 3 bases separated the two germline ends. CDR1 is KGHDR, CDR2 SFDVKD, per germline. The CDR3 runs to 13 residues. CDR3 nucleotide sequence: TGTGCCACCAGTGATTTTAAGAACACTGAAGCTTTCTTT. Protein: CATSDFKNTEAFF.

The chain carries TRBV25-1 and TRBJ1-2, with TRBD1 as a possible D gene (5 bases). Trimming took off 3 bases at V and 2 bases at J, with 13 bases between the two ends. There are 15 residues in the CDR3. Germline V gene lookup returns CDR1 MGHDK and CDR2 SYGVNS. CDR3 protein: CASSDPQGGNYGYTF. The CDR3 DNA is TGTGCCAGCAGTGATCCTCAGGGAGGCAACTATGGCTACACCTTC.

This chain uses TRBV20-1 with TRBJ2-1; 8 bases map to TRBD2. The germline CDR1 and CDR2 sequences are DFQATT and SNEGSKA (reference sequence). CDR3 length: 14 amino acids. V was clipped by 3 bases and J by 4 bases; unmatched bases: 5. The CDR3 reads CSASDPSGYNEQFF. CDR3 nucleotide sequence: TGCAGTGCTAGTGATCCTAGCGGGTACAATGAGCAGTTCTTC.

The rearrangement uses TRBV28 and TRBJ2-7; the match to TRBD2 covers 9 bases. V was clipped by 6 bases and J by 4 bases; unmatched bases: 19. Germline lookup yields CDR1 MDHEN and CDR2 SYDVKM. CDR3 length: 18 amino acids. CDR3 amino acids: CASSADSFLAGPNYEQYV. For the CDR3, the DNA is TGTGCCAGCAGCGCGGACTCCTTTCTAGCGGGGCCTAATTACGAGCAGTACGTC.

There are a few counts of this clone. The chain employs TRBV19 and TRBJ2-1, with D perhaps given as TRBD1 or TRBD2 (5 bases each). From germline, CDR1 is LNHDA and CDR2 SQIVND (reference sequence). The CDR3 totals 15 residues. Trimming removed 5 bases at V and 4 bases at J, with 15 bases between. The CDR3 bases are TGTGCCAGTAGTCAACCGGGACGGCTTTACAATGAGCAGTTCTTC. It specifies CASSQPGRLYNEQFF.

The chain is built from TRBV12-5 and TRBJ1-3; D is unresolved. Trimming pared 3 bases from V and 4 bases from J, leaving 10 bases between. The CDR3 is 14 amino acids. CDR1 LGHNT and CDR2 FRNRAP come from the germline V gene. Written as DNA, the CDR3 is TGTGCTAGTGGTTTTGGAGGCAGGGGAAACACCATATATTTT. Translated, it gives CASGFGGRGNTIYF.

The chain carries TRBV19 and TRBJ2-1, with TRBD1 matching 9 bases. The ends lost 5 bases at V and 4 bases at J; junction bases unmatched: 6. The CDR3 covers 15 residues. The germline V gene has CDR1 LNHDA and CDR2 SQIVND (reference sequence). DNA for the CDR3: TGTGCCAGTAGTCTCGGGACAGGGATATACAATGAGCAGTTCTTC. Its translation is CASSLGTGIYNEQFF.

The V call is TRBV28, the J call TRBJ1-1, with no clear D. Germline CDR1 and CDR2: MDHEN and SYDVKM. The V end lost 1 base, the J end lost 7 bases, and 13 bases lay between the germline ends. The CDR3 spans 14 residues. CDR3 region: CASSLYSLGVEAFF. CDR3 in DNA: TGTGCCAGCAGTTTATACAGTTTGGGCGTTGAAGCTTTCTTT. The full variable domain, with the rest looked up from reference TRBV28 and TRBJ1-1, is DVKVTQSSRYLVKRTGEKVFLECVQDMDHENMFWYRQDPGLGLRLIYFSYDVKMKEKGDIPEGYSVSREKKERFSLILESASTNQTSMYLCASSLYSLGVEAFFGQGTRLTVV.

This sequence joins TRBV5-1 and TRBJ2-5; TRBD2 matches at 8 bases. The V gene end was trimmed by 4 bases and the J gene end by 0 bases; junction bases not matched to a gene: 14. CDR3 length: 18 amino acids. Germline V gene data show CDR1 as SGHRS and CDR2 as YFSETQ. The CDR3 nucleotides are TGCGCCAGCAGCCGGACGGCTAGCGGGTATGCGTACCAAGAGACCCAGTACTTC. Its protein product is CASSRTASGYAYQETQYF.

The chain joins TRBV5-8 to TRBJ2-2; the D is unclear. Per the germline V gene, CDR1 is SGHTS and CDR2 is YDEGEE. The V end was cut by 2 bases, the J end by 5 bases, with 4 bases between. CDR3 length equals 12 residues. CDR3 in amino acids: CASSLITGELFF. For the CDR3, the DNA is TGTGCCAGCAGCTTAATAACCGGGGAGCTGTTTTTT.

In DNA, the CDR3 is TGTGCCAGCAGTCCCTCGGGGGCGCAGAGCATGTACGAGCAGTACGTC. Protein sequence: CASSPSGAQSMYEQYV. The rearrangement uses TRBV6-6 and TRBJ2-7, with D possibly called TRBD1 or TRBD2 (6 bases each). CDR3 size: 16 residues. Germline V gene data show CDR1 as MNHNY and CDR2 as SVGAGI (reference sequence). V gave up 5 bases and J gave up 4 bases, with 21 bases separating them.

V gene TRBV6-2 or TRBV6-3 combines with J gene TRBJ2-3; TRBD1 aligns across 10 bases. Germline V gene data show CDR1 as MNHEY and CDR2 as SVGEGT. Unmatched junction bases numbered 4, after V lost 2 bases and J lost 5 bases. This CDR3 region has 15 residues. CDR3 DNA: TGTGCCAGCAGTTACGGGACAGGGGACGGAGATACGCAGTATTTT. It encodes CASSYGTGDGDTQYF.